The rows below give T cell receptor beta chains drawn from one sample of a study of Tregs in tolerant kidney transplant recipients. The method was immunoSEQ multiplex PCR; TCRdb's version includes in-frame clones alone and lacks a portion of them. The sample records about 64,000 clones, approximately 87% being singletons. Sequenced here: CD4+ T cells from blood (PBMCs), sampled 6 months after the transplant. The receptors were gathered from a human patient who received a combined kidney and bone marrow transplant. The graft donor may be the source of some T cells. Both conserved end residues are part of each CDR3. The D gene is left open where the match is weak. The size field is filled for only some rows; it gives once, few, many or a size class.

d_call	j_call	clone_size	v_call	cdr3_nt	cdr3_aa
TRBD1	TRBJ1-2	NA	TRBV5-4	TGTGCCAGCAGCTTGACTAGGACAGGGAATGGCTACACCTTC	CASSLTRTGNGYTF
NA	TRBJ1-1	NA	TRBV4-1	TGCGCCAGCAGCCATGTTACAGGGTCGACTGAAGCTTTCTTT	CASSHVTGSTEAFF
NA	TRBJ1-2	NA	TRBV6-5	TGTGCCAGCAGTGTTACTAACTATGGCTACACCTTC	CASSVTNYGYTF
TRBD1	TRBJ1-2	NA	TRBV30	TGTGCCTGGAGTGACCCACTGGCGCGGGGACAGGGGGCTTTGAACTATGGCTACACCTTC	CAWSDPLARGQGALNYGYTF
TRBD1	TRBJ2-5	NA	TRBV2	TGTGCCAGCATGACGACAGGGAGTTTTGGGCAGTACTTC	CASMTTGSFGQYF
TRBD1	TRBJ2-5	NA	TRBV9	TGTGCCAGCAGCCGGGACAGGGCCATGAAGACCCAGTACTTC	CASSRDRAMKTQYF
TRBD2	TRBJ2-7	NA	TRBV5-4	TGTGCCAGCAGGGTAGCGGGAGGGCCCTACGAGCAGTACTTC	CASRVAGGPYEQYF
NA	TRBJ1-1	NA	TRBV5-1	TGCGCCAGCAGCTTGGCCGTGGAGGGTTGGGGGAACACTGAAGCTTTCTTT	CASSLAVEGWGNTEAFF
TRBD2	TRBJ2-5	NA	TRBV7-2	TGTGCCAGCAGCTTATCTAGCGGGAGGGAGACCCAGTACTTC	CASSLSSGRETQYF
NA	TRBJ1-1	few	TRBV27	TGTGCCAGCAGTTTATCGGGGGGAAACACTGAAGCTTTCTTT	CASSLSGGNTEAFF
NA	TRBJ1-2	NA	TRBV20-1	TGCAGTGCTAGAGATAGATATGGCTACACCTTC	CSARDRYGYTF
NA	TRBJ2-5	NA	TRBV7-2	TGTGCCAGCAGCCGTAGCGGTCTATTACAAGAGACCCAGTACTTC	CASSRSGLLQETQYF
TRBD1	TRBJ1-1	NA	TRBV7-2	TGTGCCAGCAGCAAAAACACAGGGGGCTACACTGAAGCTTTCTTT	CASSKNTGGYTEAFF
NA	TRBJ1-5	NA	TRBV7-9	TGTGCCAGCGCGGGTGGGCGCAATCAGCCCCAGCATTTT	CASAGGRNQPQHF
NA	TRBJ2-7	NA	TRBV29-1	TGCAGCGTTGAGTACGGCAGGGGCTTGCAGTACTTC	CSVEYGRGLQYF
NA	TRBJ2-5	few	TRBV5-1	TGCGCCAGCAGCTTGGGTAGAGAGACCCAGTACTTC	CASSLGRETQYF
NA	TRBJ1-6	NA	TRBV9	TGTGCCAGCAGCGTAGGGCCTCCGTCGAATTCACCCCTCCACTTT	CASSVGPPSNSPLHF
NA	TRBJ1-1	NA	TRBV7-9	TGTGCCAGCAGCTTTGGGTTAGGGGATGAAGCTTTCTTT	CASSFGLGDEAFF
NA	TRBJ2-3	NA	TRBV30	TGTGCCTGGAGTGCCCTGAGCACAGATACGCAGTATTTT	CAWSALSTDTQYF
NA	TRBJ1-6	NA	TRBV25-1	TGTGCCAGTGAGACGTCGACGGGAAATTCACCCCTCCACTTT	CASETSTGNSPLHF
TRBD2	TRBJ2-5	NA	TRBV30	TGTGCCTGGAGTGCCTCCGCGGGAGGGCCCCAAGAGACCCAGTACTTC	CAWSASAGGPQETQYF
TRBD1	TRBJ1-2	NA	TRBV2	TGTGCCAGCAGTGAAGCGCCCGGGACAGGTTATGGCTACACCTTC	CASSEAPGTGYGYTF
TRBD1	TRBJ2-3	NA	TRBV19	TGTGCCAGCAGACAGGGGACGGCGCAGTATTTT	CASRQGTAQYF
TRBD2	TRBJ2-3	NA	TRBV18	TGTGCCAGCTCACCACCGGAGCGGGGGGGCTATCTAACAGATACGCAGTATTTT	CASSPPERGGYLTDTQYF
NA	TRBJ2-6	NA	TRBV5-8	TGTGCCAGCAGCTTCTATCTCTGGGCCAACGTCCTGACTTTC	CASSFYLWANVLTF
TRBD1	TRBJ1-2	NA	TRBV5-8	TGTGCCAGCAGCTTGTTTGACAGGGTCTATGGCTACACCTTC	CASSLFDRVYGYTF
TRBD2	TRBJ2-7	NA	TRBV4-2	TGTGCCAGCAGCCAAGCCGGGGCTAGCGGGAGTATCTACGAGCAGTACTTC	CASSQAGASGSIYEQYF
TRBD1	TRBJ2-7	NA	TRBV11-3	TGTGCCAGCAGCTTGAGGGGACAGCACTACGAGCAGTACTTC	CASSLRGQHYEQYF
NA	TRBJ1-1	NA	TRBV5-4	TGTGCCAGCAGCTTGGTAGGGGAGGTTTACGGCACTGAAGCTTTCTTT	CASSLVGEVYGTEAFF
TRBD2	TRBJ2-3	NA	TRBV10-3	TGTGCCATCAGACGGACTAGCGGGGGGCAAAGCACAGATACGCAGTATTTT	CAIRRTSGGQSTDTQYF
NA	TRBJ1-2	NA	TRBV18	TGTGCCAGCTCAGAAACACAGGGTCACTATGGCTACACCTTC	CASSETQGHYGYTF